The source of this TCR beta chain is a study of early T cells in non-severe SARS-CoV-2 infection. This CDR3 region has 15 residues. CDR1 and CDR2 from the germline V gene are MNHEY and SVGAGI. V gave up 7 bases and J gave up 3 bases, with 15 bases separating them. This clonotype was observed a handful of times. Each CDR3 protein is one row after TCRdb ran MiXCR on the 5' RACE reads. Here the sample spans 60,000 to 70,000 distinct CDR3 sequences, more than 5.5% being singletons. The chain joins TRBV6-5 to TRBJ1-4; tentative D call: TRBD1 (5 bases). This specimen was whole blood, taken at baseline. This receptor was obtained from an adult who was a healthcare worker with PCR-confirmed SARS-CoV-2 infection or an uninfected control (not recorded which). DNA for the CDR3: TGTGCCAGCAACCAAGCAGGGATCGCTAATGAAAAACTGTTTTTT. Translating it yields CASNQAGIANEKLFF.